The 15 T cell receptor beta chains listed next were all sequenced from one sample in a study of HIV-infected patients and healthy controls (dated by TCRdb to between 2014 and 2016). Whole blood was used without cell fractionation, so all unsorted peripheral T cells were reflected in the repertoire. Libraries were made using 5' RACE. Sequencing instrument: Illumina MiSeq. Using SuperScript III with primers targeting the alpha and beta constant regions, 500 ng of RNA was reverse transcribed. Alpha and beta chain libraries were generated separately via chain-specific third strand synthesis with multiplexing indices. TCRdb reanalyzed the raw reads on its own, using fastp at Q25 for trimming and MiXCR for clone calling, and kept in-frame beta chains. Merged by CDR3 protein, the rows form single entries marked with the most common genes and DNA. The table for this sample lists 10,000 to 12,000 distinct CDR3 sequences; approximately 8% of them were counted only once. The leading ten clones occupy about 5.7% of the sample.

Sequencing used blood. These receptors all come from an adult in good health.

By its share, this clonotype is medium-sized. V gene TRBV7-2 combines with J gene TRBJ1-1, with a tentative D call TRBD1 (6 bases). The CDR3 has 15 amino acids. V lost 5 bases and J 0 bases, leaving 13 bases between the germline ends. The germline gives CDR1 SGHTA, CDR2 FQGNSA. CDR3 amino acids: CASSLEGDMNTEAFF. The CDR3 DNA is TGTGCCAGCAGCCTAGAAGGGGACATGAACACTGAAGCTTTCTTT.

Relative to its sample, this clonotype is medium-sized. CDR3 DNA sequence: TGTGCCAGCAGTTTATTCCCCGATAGGGAGGGGACCCAGTACTTC. This translates into CASSLFPDREGTQYF. The V and J genes are TRBV28 and TRBJ2-5; 7 bases align to TRBD2. The CDR3 covers 15 residues. CDR1 and CDR2 (germline): MDHEN, SYDVKM. J lost 7 bases, V lost 1 base, and 9 bases had no gene match.

In this sample, this clonotype turned up a few times. V usage is TRBV7-3 and J usage is TRBJ2-3, with 8 bases aligning to TRBD2. J gave up 5 bases and V 5 bases, and 9 bases lay outside the gene matches. This CDR3 comprises 15 residues. Germline assignment: CDR1 SGHTA and CDR2 FQGTGA. The CDR3 DNA reads as TGTGCCAGCAGCCACGCGGGGGGCCGGGGAGATACGCAGTATTTT. Residues: CASSHAGGRGDTQYF.

In its sample, this clonotype is medium-sized (0.01 to 0.1%). The V and J genes are TRBV6-5 and TRBJ2-7; TRBD1 or TRBD2 may be the D gene (5 bases each). The CDR3 is 16 residues long. Germline V gives CDR1 MNHEY, CDR2 SVGAGI. The germline V and J ends were trimmed by 6 bases and 3 bases, with 21 bases remaining between them. The CDR3 sequence: CASRSHGEGRGYEQYF. CDR3 in DNA: TGTGCCAGCAGATCCCACGGTGAGGGTAGGGGCTACGAGCAGTACTTC.

By frequency in the sample, this clonotype is medium-sized. J is TRBJ1-1 and V is TRBV5-4; 8 bases map to TRBD1. The germline V gene has CDR1 SGHNT and CDR2 YYREEE (reference sequence). This CDR3 comprises 17 residues. Germline trimming cut 0 bases from V and 1 base from J; bases unmatched to any gene: 8. The CDR3 bases are TGTGCCAGCAGCTTGGCACCTCCTGGACAGGGGAACACTGAAGCTTTCTTT. The encoded protein is CASSLAPPGQGNTEAFF.

CDR3 sequence (DNA): TGTGCCAGCAGCTTAAGGCGGGGCTACGAGCAGTACTTC. It encodes CASSLRRGYEQYF. The V and J genes are TRBV7-2 and TRBJ2-7; tentatively, D is TRBD2 (6 bases). Trimming left V 2 bases short and J 3 bases short, with 8 bases between. The CDR3 has 13 residues. Germline V gives CDR1 SGHTA, CDR2 FQGNSA.

The table lists this clonotype with a few counts. The chain combines TRBV12-3 or TRBV12-4 with TRBJ1-2; TRBD1 agrees at 7 bases. Losses at the gene ends were 3 bases for V and 8 bases for J; bases not matched to a gene: 9. The CDR3 consists of 14 residues. The CDR3 DNA follows: TGTGCCAGCAGTTTCCGCGGACAGGTCGGGGGCTACACCTTC. It yields the protein CASSFRGQVGGYTF.

Comments on this clonotype: This may stem from a read error, because a much larger clone lies one nucleotide away. The V and J genes are TRBV5-1 and TRBJ1-1, with D unresolved. The CDR3 runs to 13 residues. Germline V CDR1 and CDR2: SGHRS, YFSETQ. The CDR3 DNA follows: TGCGCCAGGAGCTCGACACGGAACACTGAAGCTTTCTTT. It is translated as CARSSTRNTEAFF.

By proportion, this clonotype is medium-sized. The gene calls are TRBV7-8 and TRBJ2-3; a possible D gene is TRBD1 (5 bases). There are 15 residues in the CDR3. The germline V and J ends were trimmed by 7 bases and 3 bases, with 17 bases remaining between them. Germline CDR1 and CDR2: SGHVS and FQNEAQ. Here the CDR3 DNA reads TGTGCCAGCACCCACCCAGGGTCCCTGACAGATACGCAGTATTTT. Protein sequence: CASTHPGSLTDTQYF. Looking up the rest from reference TRBV7-8 and TRBJ2-3 gives the full variable domain: GAGVSQSPRYKVAKRGQDVALRCDPISGHVSLFWYQQALGQGPEFLTYFQNEAQLDKSGLPSDRFFAERPEGSVSTLKIQRTQQEDSAVYLCASTHPGSLTDTQYFGPGTRLTVL.

Many counts were recorded for this clonotype. CDR3 coding DNA: TGTGCCAGCAGCAAAGGGGGGTGGGTCGGCAAAAACATTCAGTACTTC. Encoded protein: CASSKGGWVGKNIQYF. This rearrangement joins TRBV21-1 to TRBJ2-4; TRBD1, the table's D call, lacks a check against the DNA. TRBV21-1 is classified as a pseudogene. The CDR3 is made up of 16 amino acids.

As DNA, the CDR3 is TGTGCCAGCAGGCTCCCCTCTGATTACAATGAGCAGTTCTTC. Translating it yields CASRLPSDYNEQFF. The V and J genes are TRBV28 and TRBJ2-1, with D hard to call. The CDR3 has 14 residues. V lost 6 bases and J lost 4, with 13 bases in between. Germline V gene lookup returns CDR1 MDHEN and CDR2 SYDVKM.

This clonotype occurred many times. V and J are TRBV20-1 and TRBJ2-7, with D maybe TRBD1 (6 bases). Germline assignment: CDR1 DFQATT and CDR2 SNEGSKA (reference sequence). The V gene lost 4 bases and the J gene lost 11 bases, with 21 bases spanning the gap. The CDR3 length is 13 residues. The CDR3 region is CSATGTSLRSEYF. For the CDR3, the DNA is TGCAGTGCTACCGGGACATCCCTCCGTTCGGAGTACTTC.

This clonotype was seen just once. The chain employs TRBV10-3 and TRBJ2-7; tentative D call: TRBD2 (5 bases). The germline V gene has CDR1 ENHRY and CDR2 SYGVKD. This CDR3 has 12 amino acids. The germline V and J ends were trimmed by 3 bases and 2 bases, with 5 bases remaining between them. CDR3 residues: CAISDGTYEQYF. The CDR3 DNA sequence: TGTGCCATCAGTGACGGGACCTACGAGCAGTACTTC.

There are many counts of this clonotype. The chain uses TRBV6-1 and TRBJ1-5; D gene unclear. This CDR3 has 15 residues. The germline V and J ends were trimmed by 3 bases and 0 bases, with 9 bases remaining between them. Germline CDR1 is MNHNS and CDR2 is SASEGT. The CDR3 DNA sequence: TGTGCCAGCAGTGAGAGAGTTTATAGCAATCAGCCCCAGCATTTT. Its translation: CASSERVYSNQPQHF.

This clonotype is judged medium-sized. The chain carries TRBV7-2 and TRBJ2-5; the D gene is possibly TRBD2 (6 bases). The CDR3 length is 14 residues. Germline-derived CDR1 and CDR2 are SGHTA and FQGNSA. V lost 3 bases, J lost 2 bases, and 10 bases lay in between. The CDR3 region is CASSFYGLQETQYF. The DNA for the CDR3 is TGTGCCAGCAGCTTTTACGGACTACAAGAGACCCAGTACTTC.